The 24 T cell receptor beta chains in this list originate from one sample, sequenced in a study of CD8+ T cells in alopecia areata. cDNA reverse transcribed from extracted RNA served as the sequencing template. Generated by immunoSEQ multiplex PCR, the TCRdb table keeps only in-frame clones and is missing some. Of approximately 210,000 clones in the sample, 66% were seen once. Described treatment: oral pan-JAK inhibitor, 5-10 mg twice daily. Specimen: CD4+ T cells sorted from blood, collected at approximately week 44, from a patient treated with tofacitinib. All receptors come from a human donor with alopecia areata.

The V and J genes are TRBV5-6 and TRBJ2-1, with D possibly TRBD1 on 5 matching bases. Germline V gene sequence: CDR1 SGHDT, CDR2 YYEEEE. Deletions cut 5 bases from V and 5 bases from J, with 17 bases between. This CDR3 is 15 amino acids long. The CDR3 DNA is TGTGCCAGCAGACCGACAGCAAGAGCCGACAATGAGCAGTTCTTC. Encoded protein: CASRPTARADNEQFF.

The CDR3 DNA follows: TGCAGCGTTGAAGAGGGGACAGAAGCTTTCTTT. Protein: CSVEEGTEAFF. V is TRBV29-1 and J is TRBJ1-1; weak D call: TRBD1 (6 bases). CDR3 length equals 11 residues. Germline-derived CDR1 and CDR2 are SQVTM and ANQGSEA. Trimming pared 0 bases from V and 8 bases from J, leaving 7 bases between.

This chain connects TRBV11-3 to TRBJ2-4; D is ambiguous. Germline-derived CDR1 and CDR2 are SGHNT and YENEEA. This CDR3 is built from 14 residues. V lost 4 bases to trimming and J lost 0 bases, with 7 bases between them. CDR3: CASSSVGAKNIQYF. The CDR3 nucleotides read TGTGCCAGCAGCTCGGTGGGAGCCAAAAACATTCAGTACTTC.

This chain uses TRBV7-2 with TRBJ2-2; the match to TRBD1 covers 10 bases. The CDR3 runs 14 residues. Germline loops: CDR1 SGHTA, CDR2 FQGNSA. Germline trimming cut 3 bases from V and 6 bases from J; bases unmatched to any gene: 1. The CDR3 DNA reads TGTGCCAGCAGCTTCGACAGGGGGCCCGGGGAGCTGTTTTTT. Residues: CASSFDRGPGELFF. Full variable domain (missing parts from reference TRBV7-2 and TRBJ2-2): GAGVSQSPSNKVTEKGKDVELRCDPISGHTALYWYRQSLGQGLEFLIYFQGNSAPDKSGLPSDRFSAERTGGSVSTLTIQRTQQEDSAVYLCASSFDRGPGELFFGEGSRLTVL.

This clone was observed a handful of times. The genes are TRBV9 and TRBJ1-2; no definite D call. In germline, CDR1 is SGDLS, CDR2 YYNGEE. This CDR3 is 13 amino acids long. Trimming took 1 base from V and 8 from J, leaving 12 bases between them. The CDR3 nucleotides are TGTGCCAGCAGCGTATCTGGGCTGGGCGGCTACACCTTC. Encoded protein: CASSVSGLGGYTF.

This chain links TRBV14 with TRBJ2-1; TRBD2 agrees at 10 bases. V gave up 3 bases and J gave up 1 base; unmatched junction bases: 3. Germline values: CDR1 SGHDN, CDR2 FVKESK. This CDR3 contains 16 residues. The CDR3 loop reads CASSQSGGASYNEQFF. CDR3 DNA: TGTGCCAGCAGCCAGAGCGGGGGGGCGTCCTACAATGAGCAGTTCTTC.

V gene TRBV18 combines with J gene TRBJ1-2; 7 nucleotides agree with TRBD1. The CDR3 runs to 14 residues. The ends lost 4 bases at V and 4 bases at J; junction bases unmatched: 6. Germline CDR1 and CDR2: KGHSH and LQKENI. CDR3 region: CASSLDRDGYGYTF. The DNA for the CDR3 is TGTGCCAGCTCACTAGACAGGGACGGCTATGGCTACACCTTC.

The J gene is TRBJ1-6, the V gene TRBV30, with 8 bases identical to TRBD1. Germline CDR1 GTSNPN, CDR2 SVGIG (reference sequence). V trimming: 6 bases; J trimming: 9 bases; junction bases outside the gene matches: 16. The CDR3 totals 16 residues. CDR3 sequence: CACESRGLQAISPLHF. DNA for the CDR3: TGTGCCTGCGAATCCAGGGGGCTCCAAGCAATTTCACCCCTCCACTTT.

The rearrangement uses TRBV19 and TRBJ1-5; D might be TRBD1 (6 bases). This CDR3 comprises 16 residues. Trimming removed 1 base at V and 4 bases at J, with 14 bases between. Germline CDR1 LNHDA, CDR2 SQIVND (reference sequence). The CDR3 nucleotides are TGTGCCAGTAGTATAGTCCCGGGGGCCGGGAATCAGCCCCAGCATTTT. Translation gives CASSIVPGAGNQPQHF.

This chain connects TRBV29-1 to TRBJ1-1; no reliable D call. CDR1 and CDR2 from the germline V gene are SQVTM and ANQGSEA. CDR3 length: 10 residues. The ends were cut back, 3 bases at V and 5 bases at J, with 4 bases in the middle. In DNA, the CDR3 is TGCAGCGTTGACGGTACTGAAGCTTTCTTT. This translates into CSVDGTEAFF.

The chain carries TRBV29-1 and TRBJ2-2, with D perhaps assigned TRBD1 or TRBD2 (5 bases each). Germline lookup yields CDR1 SQVTM and CDR2 ANQGSEA. This CDR3 is built from 13 residues. The germline V and J ends were trimmed by 5 bases and 2 bases, with 9 bases remaining between them. This CDR3 reads CSVLRGNTGELFF. CDR3 nucleotides: TGCAGCGTTCTGAGGGGTAACACCGGGGAGCTGTTTTTT.

The rearrangement joins TRBV7-2 to TRBJ2-1, with D possibly called TRBD1 or TRBD2 (5 bases each). The CDR3 has 14 amino acids. V was cut by 5 bases and J by 3 bases, with 11 bases left in between. Germline V gene sequence: CDR1 SGHTA, CDR2 FQGNSA. The CDR3 nucleotides are TGTGCCAGCAGCCTCGGGACCCACTACAATGAGCAGTTCTTC. It is translated as CASSLGTHYNEQFF.

This rearrangement joins TRBV7-9 to TRBJ2-1; 9 bases fit TRBD2. J gave up 3 bases and V 7 bases, and 10 bases lay outside the gene matches. The germline CDR1 and CDR2 sequences are SEHNR and FQNEAQ (reference sequence). The length of the CDR3 is 16 residues. The CDR3 sequence: CASNSLGGGVYNEQFF. In nucleotides, the CDR3 is TGTGCCAGCAACAGCTTGGGCGGGGGGGTCTACAATGAGCAGTTCTTC. Supplemented by reference TRBV7-9 and TRBJ2-1, the full variable domain reads DTGVSQNPRHKITKRGQNVTFRCDPISEHNRLYWYRQTLGQGPEFLTYFQNEAQLEKSRLLSDRFSAERPKGSFSTLEIQRTEQGDSAMYLCASNSLGGGVYNEQFFGPGTRLTVL.

The chain joins TRBV30 to TRBJ2-1, with a possible D match to TRBD2 (6 bases). Trimming pared 3 bases from V and 0 bases from J, leaving 9 bases between. The CDR3 totals 14 residues. Germline V gene lookup returns CDR1 GTSNPN and CDR2 SVGIG (reference sequence). The CDR3: CAWRAGSSYNEQFF. Written as DNA, the CDR3 is TGTGCCTGGAGGGCGGGGAGCTCCTACAATGAGCAGTTCTTC.

The chain joins TRBV7-8 to TRBJ2-4, with a possible D match to TRBD2 (5 bases). Germline CDR1 reads SGHVS; CDR2 reads FQNEAQ. Trimming removed 4 bases at V and 0 bases at J, with 13 bases between. The CDR3 contains 16 residues. DNA of the CDR3: TGTGCCAGCAGCTCCGGACTGCTTCTAGCCAAAAACATTCAGTACTTC. Protein: CASSSGLLLAKNIQYF.

Concerning this clone itself: The same CDR3 also results from other DNA sequences found in this sample. The chain couples TRBV5-1 to TRBJ2-2; no clear D gene. With 3 bases removed from V and 1 base from J, the gap between germline ends came to 4 bases. CDR1 is SGHRS and CDR2 is YFSETQ in the germline V gene. The CDR3 is 13 amino acids. The CDR3 is CASSSENTGELFF. The DNA for the CDR3 is TGCGCCAGCAGCTCAGAGAACACCGGGGAGCTGTTTTTT.

This clone has ten or more counts. The J gene is TRBJ1-1, the V gene TRBV12-5; 7 bases fit TRBD1. J gave up 1 base and V 4 bases, and 6 bases lay outside the gene matches. This CDR3 spans 15 amino acids. CDR1 and CDR2 (germline): LGHNT, FRNRAP. CDR3: CASGSPGGGNTEAFF. Here the CDR3 DNA reads TGTGCTAGTGGTTCCCCAGGGGGTGGGAACACTGAAGCTTTCTTT.

The V call is TRBV7-3, the J call TRBJ2-1, with 8 positions matching TRBD1. This CDR3 spans 19 amino acids. The V gene end was trimmed by 5 bases and the J gene end by 0 bases; junction bases not matched to a gene: 15. CDR1 is SGHTA, CDR2 FQGTGA, per germline. CDR3 nucleotide sequence: TGTGCCAGCAGCCCGACAGGGGCCCTCTTACAGCGCTCCTACAATGAGCAGTTCTTC. Protein: CASSPTGALLQRSYNEQFF.

The chain employs TRBV25-1 and TRBJ2-7, with a tentative D call TRBD2 (7 bases). Germline CDR1 reads MGHDK; CDR2 reads SYGVNS. V shed 5 bases and J shed 5 bases, with 19 bases lying between them. The CDR3 totals 15 residues. Here the CDR3 reads CASSNKGGGAHEQYF. The CDR3 region has the DNA TGTGCCAGCAGTAACAAGGGAGGGGGGGCCCACGAGCAGTACTTC.

This clone appeared a few times. The chain uses TRBV29-1 and TRBJ2-3, with TRBD2 identical over 7 bases. J lost 1 base, V lost 6 bases, and 7 bases had no gene match. In germline, CDR1 is SQVTM, CDR2 ANQGSEA. There are 14 residues in the CDR3. The CDR3 DNA is TGCAGCGTATGGACTAGTTTTGGCACAGATACGCAGTATTTT. Translating gives CSVWTSFGTDTQYF.

The rearrangement joins TRBV7-2 to TRBJ1-1; the match to TRBD1 covers 8 bases. This CDR3 spans 15 amino acids. V shed 5 bases and J 0 bases; nucleotides not matched to a gene: 5. Looked up from germline, CDR1 is SGHTA and CDR2 is FQGNSA. Here the CDR3 DNA reads TGTGCCAGCAGCCCCCCCAGGGGGCTGAACACTGAAGCTTTCTTT. Protein product: CASSPPRGLNTEAFF. Variable domain in full (rest from reference TRBV7-2 and TRBJ1-1): GAGVSQSPSNKVTEKGKDVELRCDPISGHTALYWYRQSLGQGLEFLIYFQGNSAPDKSGLPSDRFSAERTGGSVSTLTIQRTQQEDSAVYLCASSPPRGLNTEAFFGQGTRLTVV.

The chain links TRBV15 to TRBJ2-5; the D is unclear. The CDR3 contains 14 residues. Deletions cut 4 bases from V and 5 bases from J, with 14 bases between. CDR1 is LNHNV, CDR2 YYDKDF, per germline (reference sequence). The CDR3 DNA reads as TGTGCCACCAGCAATCCCGGTCTTGGTGAGACCCAGTACTTC. It is translated as CATSNPGLGETQYF.

The chain recombines TRBV18 with TRBJ1-4, with unresolved D. Germline V gives CDR1 KGHSH, CDR2 LQKENI. V was shortened by 1 base and J by 11 bases, with 11 bases between the two germline ends. The CDR3 is made up of 13 amino acids. The CDR3 here is CASSPQRMVKLFF. DNA of the CDR3: TGTGCCAGCTCACCACAAAGAATGGTGAAACTGTTTTTT.

The rearrangement links TRBV6-5 to TRBJ1-2; tentatively, D is TRBD1 (6 bases). CDR1 MNHEY and CDR2 SVGAGI come from the germline V gene. Trimming shortened V by 5 bases and J by 3 bases, and 7 bases separated the two germline ends. This CDR3 spans 12 amino acids. The CDR3 coding sequence is TGTGCCAGCAGTCGACAGGACTATGGCTACACCTTC. Translated, it gives CASSRQDYGYTF.